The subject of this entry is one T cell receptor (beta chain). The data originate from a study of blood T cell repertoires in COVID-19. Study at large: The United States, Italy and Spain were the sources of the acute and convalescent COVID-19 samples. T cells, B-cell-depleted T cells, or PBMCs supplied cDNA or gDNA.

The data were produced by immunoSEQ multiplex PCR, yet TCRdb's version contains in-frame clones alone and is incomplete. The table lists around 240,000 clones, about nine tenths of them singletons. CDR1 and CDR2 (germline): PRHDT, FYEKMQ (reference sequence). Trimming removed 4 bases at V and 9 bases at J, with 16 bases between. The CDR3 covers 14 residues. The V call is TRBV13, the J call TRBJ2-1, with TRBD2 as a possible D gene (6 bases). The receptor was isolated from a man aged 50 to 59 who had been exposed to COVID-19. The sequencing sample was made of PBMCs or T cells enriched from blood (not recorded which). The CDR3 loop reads CASSSVGGDGEQFF. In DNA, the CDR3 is TGTGCCAGCAGCTCCGTTGGCGGGGACGGTGAGCAGTTCTTC.